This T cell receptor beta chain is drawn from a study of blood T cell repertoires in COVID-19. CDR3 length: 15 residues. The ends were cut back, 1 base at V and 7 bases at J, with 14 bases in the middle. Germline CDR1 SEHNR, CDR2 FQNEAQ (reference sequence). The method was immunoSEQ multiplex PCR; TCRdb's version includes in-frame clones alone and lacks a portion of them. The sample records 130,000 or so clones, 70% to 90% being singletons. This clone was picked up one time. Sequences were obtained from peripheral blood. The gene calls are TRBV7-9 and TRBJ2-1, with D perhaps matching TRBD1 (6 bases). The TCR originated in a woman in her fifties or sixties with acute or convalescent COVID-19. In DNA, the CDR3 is TGTGCCAGCAGCTTAGTCACCGGGACACCTAATGAGCAGTTCTTC. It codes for CASSLVTGTPNEQFF.